Shown below are 10 T cell receptor beta chains from a single sample sequenced in a study of blood T cell repertoires in COVID-19. The assay was immunoSEQ multiplex PCR, and TCRdb's table has in-frame clones only and misses some. The table records about 460,000 clones, approximately 86% of them present only once. The sample comprised PBMCs or T cells enriched from blood (not recorded which). These TCRs come from a woman aged 60 to 75 who had recovered from COVID-19.

The CDR3 bases are TGTGCCAGCAGTTCCGGAGGGCTAGCCAAAAACATTCAGTACTTC. It codes for CASSSGGLAKNIQYF. This chain connects TRBV27 to TRBJ2-4; maybe TRBD2 (6 bases). The CDR3 length is 15 residues. Trimming stripped 4 bases from V and 0 bases from J, with 10 bases between. CDR1 is MNHEY and CDR2 is SMNVEV in the germline V gene (reference sequence).

The rearrangement links TRBV9 to TRBJ2-1; a possible D gene is TRBD2 (6 bases). Looked up from germline, CDR1 is SGDLS and CDR2 is YYNGEE. Trimming cost V 1 base and J 7 bases, with 18 bases left between them. The CDR3 length is 16 residues. The CDR3 here is CASSVSSIGGENEQFF. The CDR3 DNA follows: TGTGCCAGCAGCGTAAGTTCGATTGGCGGGGAAAATGAGCAGTTCTTC.

V is TRBV12-5 and J is TRBJ2-6; D gene ambiguous. The CDR3 spans 16 residues. Germline CDR1 reads LGHNT; CDR2 reads FRNRAP. Trimming stripped 1 base from V and 0 bases from J, with 7 bases between. The CDR3 loop reads CASGLATVSGANVLTF. Written as DNA, the CDR3 is TGTGCTAGTGGTTTGGCAACAGTCTCTGGGGCCAACGTCCTGACTTTC.

The chain employs TRBV18 and TRBJ1-5, with 8 bases fitting TRBD1. The CDR3 consists of 13 residues. The ends lost 6 bases at V and 6 bases at J; junction bases unmatched: 4. Germline loops: CDR1 KGHSH, CDR2 LQKENI. CDR3 residues: CASSGQGGQPQHF. The CDR3 nucleotides read TGTGCCAGCTCCGGACAGGGCGGTCAGCCCCAGCATTTT.

The J gene is TRBJ1-5, the V gene TRBV19; no reliable D call. The germline gives CDR1 LNHDA, CDR2 SQIVND (reference sequence). This CDR3 has 14 amino acids. Trimming cost V 8 bases and J 0 bases, with 11 bases left between them. The chain's CDR3 is CASGERYSNQPQHF. The CDR3 DNA is TGTGCCAGTGGTGAGAGGTATAGCAATCAGCCCCAGCATTTT. The full variable domain, its missing parts supplied by reference TRBV19 and TRBJ1-5, is DGGITQSPKYLFRKEGQNVTLSCEQNLNHDAMYWYRQDPGQGLRLIYYSQIVNDFQKGDIAEGYSVSREKKESFPLTVTSAQKNPTAFYLCASGERYSNQPQHFGDGTRLSIL.

A few counts support this clone. This chain uses TRBV29-1 with TRBJ1-3, with D tentatively TRBD1 (5 bases). V was cut by 4 bases and J by 4 bases, with 8 bases left in between. This CDR3 is built from 12 residues. From germline, CDR1 is SQVTM and CDR2 ANQGSEA. Written as DNA, the CDR3 is TGCAGCGTTGTGACAGACGGAAACACCATATATTTT. This encodes CSVVTDGNTIYF.

This sequence joins TRBV6-6 and TRBJ2-7, with TRBD1 matching over 8 bases. Germline values: CDR1 MNHNY, CDR2 SVGAGI (reference sequence). J gave up 6 bases and V 5 bases, and 9 bases lay outside the gene matches. CDR3 length equals 14 residues. CDR3 protein: CASSPQGVLSEQYF. In DNA, the CDR3 is TGTGCCAGCAGTCCACAGGGGGTTCTAAGCGAGCAGTACTTC.

The chain couples TRBV6-4 to TRBJ2-3; unclear D gene. Germline CDR1 MRHNA, CDR2 SNTAGT. The CDR3 has 14 residues. Trimming stripped 0 bases from V and 0 bases from J, with 4 bases between. CDR3 in DNA: TGTGCCAGCAGTGACTCGTCTAGCACAGATACGCAGTATTTT. It translates to CASSDSSSTDTQYF.

V and J are TRBV3-1 (or the pseudogene TRBV3-2) and TRBJ1-2; 7 bases line up with TRBD1. Losses at the gene ends were 6 bases for V and 2 bases for J; bases not matched to a gene: 6. The germline gives CDR1 LGHDT, CDR2 YNNKEL (reference sequence). The CDR3 is 14 amino acids. CDR3 nucleotide sequence: TGTGCCAGCAGATCGGCAGGGGGGAACTATGGCTACACCTTC. This translates into CASRSAGGNYGYTF.

The gene calls are TRBV5-1 and TRBJ2-2; 10 positions match TRBD1. Germline CDR1 SGHRS, CDR2 YFSETQ. This CDR3 has 16 residues. With V trimmed by 2 bases and J by 5 bases, 6 bases remained unmatched. CDR3 residues: CASSFLTGGGTGELFF. Written as DNA, the CDR3 is TGCGCCAGCAGCTTCTTGACAGGGGGCGGTACCGGGGAGCTGTTTTTT. The full variable domain, rest sourced from reference TRBV5-1 and TRBJ2-2, is KAGVTQTPRYLIKTRGQQVTLSCSPISGHRSVSWYQQTPGQGLQFLFEYFSETQRNKGNFPGRFSGRQFSNSRSEMNVSTLELGDSALYLCASSFLTGGGTGELFFGEGSRLTVL.